These 19 T cell receptor beta chains share one sample of origin, sequenced in a study of T cell repertoires in aging, cancer and after chemotherapy. TCR beta rearrangements were amplified from peripheral blood genomic DNA. A mixed TRB-A/B primer pool amplified rearranged TRB by multiplex touch-down PCR. From the multiplex PCR reads, TCRdb called clonotypes with MiXCR, one entry per CDR3 protein. The sample holds around 17,000 distinct CDR3 sequences, approximately 46% seen once. Sequencing was carried out using blood. These TCRs come from a human donor in good health.

This clonotype was seen only a few times. The chain joins TRBV19 to TRBJ2-7; 9 bases line up with TRBD2. Per germline, CDR1 LNHDA and CDR2 SQIVND (reference sequence). The CDR3 sequence is 15 residues long. V was pared by 3 bases and J by 4 bases, with 7 bases of the junction left unmatched. CDR3 sequence (DNA): TGTGCCAGTAGTATCTTAGCGGGAGAGGGGTACGAGCAGTACTTC. Protein: CASSILAGEGYEQYF.

The rearrangement uses TRBV6-1 and TRBJ1-5; 8 nucleotides align to TRBD1. Looked up from germline, CDR1 is MNHNS and CDR2 is SASEGT. This CDR3 is 13 amino acids long. V lost 6 bases, J lost 6 bases, and 4 bases stayed unmatched. The CDR3 sequence is CASRDRGSQPQHF. CDR3 DNA sequence: TGTGCCAGCAGAGACAGGGGCTCTCAGCCCCAGCATTTT.

This chain links TRBV6-5 with TRBJ1-3; a possible D gene is TRBD1 (6 bases). The CDR3 extends over 15 amino acids. Trimming stripped 0 bases from V and 2 bases from J, with 8 bases between. Per the germline V gene, CDR1 is MNHEY and CDR2 is SVGAGI. The CDR3 loop is CASSYSNRAGNTIYF. The CDR3, as DNA: TGTGCCAGCAGTTACTCGAACAGGGCTGGAAACACCATATATTTT.

Only one count was recorded for this clonotype. The V and J genes are TRBV7-2 and TRBJ2-3; 10 bases line up with TRBD1. Germline CDR1 is SGHTA and CDR2 is FQGNSA. This CDR3 is built from 15 residues. V trimming: 9 bases; J trimming: 2 bases; junction bases outside the gene matches: 8. The CDR3 is CASSVGTGVTDTQYF. The CDR3 DNA is TGTGCCAGTAGTGTTGGGACAGGGGTCACAGATACGCAGTATTTT.

This clonotype was observed a single time. The chain is built from TRBV12-3 or TRBV12-4 and TRBJ1-3; D perhaps matches TRBD1 (6 bases). The CDR3 covers 14 residues. V shed 6 bases and J shed 4 bases, with 13 bases lying between them. In nucleotides, the CDR3 is TGTGCCAGCAGCCGGACAGAGGAAGGAAACACCATATATTTT. It translates to CASSRTEEGNTIYF.

The chain joins TRBV12-3 or TRBV12-4 to TRBJ1-1; D ambiguous. This CDR3 is built from 13 residues. Trimming pared 4 bases from V and 2 bases from J, leaving 8 bases between. This chain's CDR3 is CASSSQYNTEAFF. CDR3 DNA: TGTGCCAGCAGTTCCCAGTACAACACTGAAGCTTTCTTT.

The V call is TRBV19, the J call TRBJ2-2, with D tentatively TRBD2 (6 bases). Germline CDR1 and CDR2: LNHDA and SQIVND (reference sequence). The ends were cut back, 6 bases at V and 0 bases at J, with 8 bases in the middle. CDR3 length: 14 residues. CDR3: CASRSGANTGELFF. The CDR3 region has the DNA TGTGCCAGTAGGTCGGGAGCGAACACCGGGGAGCTGTTTTTT.

This clonotype is deemed medium-sized. The V gene is TRBV29-1, the J gene TRBJ2-2; the match to TRBD2 covers 8 bases. The CDR3 extends over 13 amino acids. CDR1 SQVTM and CDR2 ANQGSEA come from the germline V gene. V shed 4 bases and J 7 bases; nucleotides not matched to a gene: 5. As DNA, the CDR3 is TGCAGCGTTGTGGACAGCGGGAGCGGGGAGCTGTTTTTT. It translates to CSVVDSGSGELFF.

This chain connects TRBV6-6 to TRBJ2-7, with D uncertain. This CDR3 region has 15 residues. Germline V gives CDR1 MNHNY, CDR2 SVGAGI (reference sequence). V shed 0 bases and J shed 2 bases, with 11 bases lying between them. The CDR3 protein is CASSYSSQGTYEQYF. The CDR3 DNA sequence: TGTGCCAGCAGTTACTCGTCTCAAGGAACCTACGAGCAGTACTTC.

The V gene is TRBV18, the J gene TRBJ2-7, with 9 bases matching TRBD2. The CDR3 consists of 14 residues. J lost 6 bases, V lost 3 bases, and 6 bases had no gene match. The germline V gene encodes CDR1 KGHSH and CDR2 LQKENI. The CDR3 bases are TGTGCCAGCTCACCTAGCGGGAGTGGGTTCGAGCAGTACTTC. It encodes CASSPSGSGFEQYF.

The chain recombines TRBV7-4 with TRBJ2-1, with TRBD2 as a possible D gene (5 bases). V was pared by 2 bases and J by 3 bases, with 8 bases between. The germline V gene has CDR1 SGHVT and CDR2 SQSDAQ. The length of the CDR3 is 14 residues. DNA of the CDR3: TGTGCCAGCAGCTTAAGCGGCGGCTACAATGAGCAGTTCTTC. It is translated as CASSLSGGYNEQFF. The complete variable domain, with remaining parts taken from reference TRBV7-4 and TRBJ2-1, reads GAGVSQSPRYKVAKRGRDVALRCDSISGHVTLYWYRQTLGQGSEVLTYSQSDAQRDKSGRPSGRFSAERPERSVSTLKIQRTEQGDSAVYLCASSLSGGYNEQFFGPGTRLTVL.

This chain uses TRBV6-5 with TRBJ2-7, with D unclear. Deletions cut 7 bases from V and 2 bases from J, with 12 bases between. Germline loops: CDR1 MNHEY, CDR2 SVGAGI. The CDR3 has 13 amino acids. CDR3 sequence (DNA): TGTGCCAGCACCTACGACAACACCTACGAGCAGTACTTC. This translates into CASTYDNTYEQYF.

The chain combines TRBV19 with TRBJ1-5, with unresolved D. CDR1 and CDR2 from the germline V gene are LNHDA and SQIVND (reference sequence). This CDR3 comprises 15 residues. V gave up 3 bases and J gave up 4 bases, with 13 bases separating them. CDR3 amino acids: CASSINRLLNQPQHF. CDR3 nucleotides: TGTGCCAGTAGTATCAACAGACTCCTAAATCAGCCCCAGCATTTT.

The chain is built from TRBV6-5 and TRBJ2-2; D may be TRBD1 or TRBD2 (5 bases each). This CDR3 contains 14 residues. V was cut by 4 bases and J by 6 bases, with 12 bases left in between. Germline V lookup: CDR1 MNHEY, CDR2 SVGAGI. Here the CDR3 reads CASSSAGGPGELFF. The CDR3 coding sequence is TGTGCCAGCAGTTCCGCTGGGGGTCCCGGGGAGCTGTTTTTT.

The V and J genes are TRBV18 and TRBJ2-7; TRBD2 agrees at 9 bases. V lost 8 bases to trimming and J lost 6 bases; unmatched junction nucleotides: 14. From germline, CDR1 is KGHSH and CDR2 LQKENI. The CDR3 loop spans 15 amino acids. CDR3 in amino acids: CASTYPTSGKFEQYF. For the CDR3, the DNA is TGTGCCAGCACCTACCCGACTAGCGGTAAATTCGAGCAGTACTTC. Combining the CDR3 with reference TRBV18 and TRBJ2-7 gives the whole variable domain NAGVMQNPRHLVRRRGQEARLRCSPMKGHSHVYWYRQLPEEGLKFMVYLQKENIIDESGMPKERFSAEFPKEGPSILRIQQVVRGDSAAYFCASTYPTSGKFEQYFGPGTRLTVT.

This clonotype has more than one count but fewer than ten. The V call is TRBV18, the J call TRBJ2-3; D is unresolved. The germline gives CDR1 KGHSH, CDR2 LQKENI. The V end lost 3 bases, the J end lost 0 bases, and 10 bases lay between the germline ends. The CDR3 is made up of 15 amino acids. The CDR3 region is CASSPQTMSTDTQYF. The CDR3 DNA follows: TGTGCCAGCTCACCGCAGACCATGAGCACAGATACGCAGTATTTT.

The V and J genes are TRBV29-1 and TRBJ2-7, with 10 bases that match TRBD2. This CDR3 region has 15 residues. Germline CDR1 SQVTM, CDR2 ANQGSEA. Losses at the gene ends were 4 bases for V and 4 bases for J; bases not matched to a gene: 10. DNA of the CDR3: TGCAGCGTTGGCTCGCCTAGCGGGAGAAGGTACGAGCAGTACTTC. Translating it yields CSVGSPSGRRYEQYF.

CDR3 nucleotides: TGTGCCAGCAGTAGCCCCCGCGGGAGTTCCTACGAGCAGTACTTC. Encoded protein: CASSSPRGSSYEQYF. The rearrangement uses TRBV12-3 or TRBV12-4 and TRBJ2-7, with 7 bases that match TRBD2. Losses at the gene ends were 5 bases for V and 1 base for J; bases not matched to a gene: 8. The CDR3 extends over 15 amino acids.

Only a few counts were recorded for this clonotype. The V call is TRBV12-3 or TRBV12-4, the J call TRBJ2-2; weak D call: TRBD1 (5 bases). Trimming left V 6 bases short and J 6 bases short, with 11 bases between. CDR3 length: 13 residues. This CDR3 reads CASSPMTAGELFF. The CDR3 DNA sequence: TGTGCCAGCAGCCCAATGACAGCCGGGGAGCTGTTTTTT.